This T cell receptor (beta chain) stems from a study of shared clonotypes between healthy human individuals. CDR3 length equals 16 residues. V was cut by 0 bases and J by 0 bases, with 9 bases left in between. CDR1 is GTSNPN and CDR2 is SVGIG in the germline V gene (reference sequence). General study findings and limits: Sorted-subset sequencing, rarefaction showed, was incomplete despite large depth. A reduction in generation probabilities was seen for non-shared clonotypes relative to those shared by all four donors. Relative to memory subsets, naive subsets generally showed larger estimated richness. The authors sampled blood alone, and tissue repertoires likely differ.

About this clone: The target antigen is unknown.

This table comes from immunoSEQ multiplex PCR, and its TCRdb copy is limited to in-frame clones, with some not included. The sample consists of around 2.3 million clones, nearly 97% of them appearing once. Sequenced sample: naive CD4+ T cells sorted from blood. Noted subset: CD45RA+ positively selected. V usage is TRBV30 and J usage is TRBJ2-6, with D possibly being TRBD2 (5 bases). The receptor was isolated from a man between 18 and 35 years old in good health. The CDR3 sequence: CAWSVGGPSGANVLTF. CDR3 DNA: TGTGCCTGGAGTGTCGGAGGACCCTCTGGGGCCAACGTCCTGACTTTC.